The clone carrying this T cell receptor (beta chain) was found once. Its target is unknown. The data derive from a study of T cell responses to AZD1222 COVID-19 vaccine. Repertoires were generated with immunoSEQ multiplex PCR, while TCRdb's copy carries only in-frame clones and drops some. This sample has about 120,000 clones; around 90% occur once, and the top ten carry 7.5% to 9.5%. Germline CDR1 reads MDHEN; CDR2 reads SYDVKM. Trimming removed 2 bases at V and 5 bases at J, with 7 bases between. The CDR3 is 13 amino acids. Study conclusions and caveats: Repertoire sampling happened only post peak T cell response. Clonal diversity was possibly underestimated, and white British individuals and females predominated among donors.

The clonotype comes from an adult in good health. The chain couples TRBV28 to TRBJ1-5, with D tentatively TRBD1 (5 bases). The sequencing used peripheral blood, collected on day 0 of AZD1222 vaccination. CDR3 sequence (DNA): TGTGCCAGCAGTTTAGGGACCGATCAGCCCCAGCATTTT. It codes for CASSLGTDQPQHF.